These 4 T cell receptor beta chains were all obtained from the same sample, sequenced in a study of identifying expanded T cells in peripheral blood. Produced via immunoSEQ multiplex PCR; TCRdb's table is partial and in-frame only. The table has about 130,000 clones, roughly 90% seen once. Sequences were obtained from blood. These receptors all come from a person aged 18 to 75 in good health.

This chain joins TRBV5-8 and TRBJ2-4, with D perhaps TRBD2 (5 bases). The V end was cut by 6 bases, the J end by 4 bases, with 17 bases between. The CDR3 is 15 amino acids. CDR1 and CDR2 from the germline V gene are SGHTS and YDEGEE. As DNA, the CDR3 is TGTGCCAGCACCTTTCCCGGGAACTCGAAAAACATTCAGTACTTC. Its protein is CASTFPGNSKNIQYF. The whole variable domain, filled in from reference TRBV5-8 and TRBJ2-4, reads EAGVTQSPTHLIKTRGQQATLRCSPISGHTSVYWYQQALGLGLQFLLWYDEGEERNRGNFPPRFSGRQFPNYSSELNVNALELEDSALYLCASTFPGNSKNIQYFGAGTRLSVL.

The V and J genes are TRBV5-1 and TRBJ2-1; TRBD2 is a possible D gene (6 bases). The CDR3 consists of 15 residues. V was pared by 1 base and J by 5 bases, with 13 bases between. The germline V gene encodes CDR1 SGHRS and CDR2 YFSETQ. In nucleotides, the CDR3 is TGCGCCAGCAGCTTGAGTGCGGGACTTAACAATGAGCAGTTCTTC. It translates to CASSLSAGLNNEQFF.

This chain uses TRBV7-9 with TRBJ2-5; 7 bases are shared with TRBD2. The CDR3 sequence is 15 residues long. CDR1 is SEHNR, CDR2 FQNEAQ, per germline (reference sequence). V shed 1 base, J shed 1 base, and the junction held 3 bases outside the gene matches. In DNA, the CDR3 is TGTGCCAGCAGCTTAGTTGCTAGCGGCCAAGAGACCCAGTACTTC. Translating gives CASSLVASGQETQYF. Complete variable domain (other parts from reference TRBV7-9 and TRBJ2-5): DTGVSQNPRHKITKRGQNVTFRCDPISEHNRLYWYRQTLGQGPEFLTYFQNEAQLEKSRLLSDRFSAERPKGSFSTLEIQRTEQGDSAMYLCASSLVASGQETQYFGPGTRLLVL.

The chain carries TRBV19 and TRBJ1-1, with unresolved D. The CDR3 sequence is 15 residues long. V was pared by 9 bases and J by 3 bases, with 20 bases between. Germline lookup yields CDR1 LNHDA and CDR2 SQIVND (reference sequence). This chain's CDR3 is CASSLHPDGDTEAFF. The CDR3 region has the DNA TGTGCCAGCTCCCTTCATCCCGACGGGGACACTGAAGCTTTCTTT.